The 19 T cell receptor beta chains below all came from one sample that was sequenced in a study of blood T cell repertoires in COVID-19. Data came from immunoSEQ multiplex PCR; TCRdb stores just in-frame clones and leaves some out. The profile covers 99,000 or so clones, with approximately 80% appearing a single time and about 5% taken by the ten largest. The sample consisted of peripheral blood. Source of these receptors: a man aged 60-69 years with acute or convalescent COVID-19.

This chain uses TRBV5-4 with TRBJ1-1; no reliable D call. The length of the CDR3 is 13 residues. Trimming took 1 base from V and 0 from J, leaving 4 bases between them. In germline, CDR1 is SGHNT, CDR2 YYREEE (reference sequence). This CDR3 is CASSLLVNTEAFF. CDR3 nucleotides: TGTGCCAGCAGCTTGTTAGTGAACACTGAAGCTTTCTTT.

The chain joins TRBV12-3 or TRBV12-4 to TRBJ2-7; 8 bases align to TRBD1. Germline trimming cut 6 bases from V and 6 bases from J; bases unmatched to any gene: 7. The CDR3 runs to 13 residues. The chain's CDR3 is CASSRQGAPEQYF. The DNA for the CDR3 is TGTGCCAGCAGCCGGCAGGGGGCGCCCGAGCAGTACTTC.

The CDR3 DNA sequence: TGTGCCAGCAGCCCCTGGAATGGAGGGGGCCTTAATTCACCCCTCCACTTT. Residues: CASSPWNGGGLNSPLHF. This chain connects TRBV5-5 to TRBJ1-6, with TRBD1 matching 7 bases. The CDR3 loop spans 17 amino acids. Trimming cost V 4 bases and J 6 bases; bases outside gene matches: 13. The germline CDR1 and CDR2 sequences are SGHKS and YYEKEE (reference sequence). Supplemented by reference TRBV5-5 and TRBJ1-6, the full variable domain reads DAGVTQSPTHLIKTRGQQVTLRCSPISGHKSVSWYQQVLGQGPQFIFQYYEKEERGRGNFPDRFSARQFPNYSSELNVNALLLGDSALYLCASSPWNGGGLNSPLHFGNGTRLTVT.

V gene TRBV29-1 combines with J gene TRBJ1-3, with 8 bases matching TRBD1. The CDR3 spans 14 residues. V was pared by 4 bases and J by 4 bases, with 6 bases of the junction left unmatched. The germline gives CDR1 SQVTM, CDR2 ANQGSEA. This CDR3 is CSVVDREGGNTIYF. In DNA, the CDR3 is TGCAGCGTTGTGGACAGGGAAGGCGGAAACACCATATATTTT.

This chain joins TRBV7-9 and TRBJ1-3; D is perhaps TRBD1 (5 bases). The V gene's germline CDR1 is SEHNR and CDR2 FQNEAQ (reference sequence). CDR3 size: 14 residues. The V end was cut by 4 bases, the J end by 4 bases, with 11 bases between. CDR3 in DNA: TGTGCCAGCAGCTATCAGGGTATCGGAAACACCATATATTTT. Protein: CASSYQGIGNTIYF.

J is TRBJ1-5 and V is TRBV19; 7 bases are a match to TRBD1. V lost 5 bases to trimming and J lost 6 bases; unmatched junction nucleotides: 10. The CDR3 sequence is 15 residues long. Looked up from germline, CDR1 is LNHDA and CDR2 is SQIVND (reference sequence). CDR3 loop: CASSLSHRGGQPQHF. The CDR3 DNA reads TGTGCCAGTAGTCTAAGCCACAGGGGAGGTCAGCCCCAGCATTTT. Looking up the rest from reference TRBV19 and TRBJ1-5 gives the full variable domain: DGGITQSPKYLFRKEGQNVTLSCEQNLNHDAMYWYRQDPGQGLRLIYYSQIVNDFQKGDIAEGYSVSREKKESFPLTVTSAQKNPTAFYLCASSLSHRGGQPQHFGDGTRLSIL.

The chain carries TRBV7-9 and TRBJ1-2; 10 bases map to TRBD1. Germline CDR1 SEHNR, CDR2 FQNEAQ (reference sequence). V was clipped by 3 bases and J by 8 bases; unmatched bases: 6. The CDR3 spans 14 residues. The CDR3 is CASSLTGGAAGYTF. In DNA form, the CDR3 reads TGTGCCAGCAGCTTGACAGGGGGCGCAGCGGGCTACACCTTC.

The sample holds one count of this clone. V and J are TRBV9 and TRBJ2-1, with D perhaps TRBD2 (6 bases). Germline CDR1 SGDLS, CDR2 YYNGEE. The ends were cut back, 2 bases at V and 2 bases at J, with 14 bases in the middle. The CDR3 covers 16 residues. CDR3 protein: CASSVRAGTPYNEQFF. CDR3 DNA sequence: TGTGCCAGCAGCGTCCGGGCCGGGACTCCCTACAATGAGCAGTTCTTC. Full variable domain (rest looked up from reference TRBV9 and TRBJ2-1): DSGVTQTPKHLITATGQRVTLRCSPRSGDLSVYWYQQSLDQGLQFLIQYYNGEERAKGNILERFSAQQFPDLHSELNLSSLELGDSALYFCASSVRAGTPYNEQFFGPGTRLTVL.

V gene TRBV6-5 combines with J gene TRBJ2-7; 9 bases fit TRBD1. Germline CDR1 and CDR2: MNHEY and SVGAGI. The V segment lost 0 bases and the J segment 1 base; nucleotides outside the gene matches: 1. This CDR3 is built from 15 residues. The CDR3 is CASSYSGTGSYEQYF. CDR3 DNA sequence: TGTGCCAGCAGTTACTCCGGGACAGGGTCCTACGAGCAGTACTTC.

V is TRBV19 and J is TRBJ1-2; D uncertain. The CDR3 length is 14 residues. The V gene lost 1 base and the J gene lost 8 bases, with 14 bases spanning the gap. Germline CDR1 LNHDA, CDR2 SQIVND (reference sequence). For the CDR3, the DNA is TGTGCCAGTAGTATAGTGGGTTTGGGGAGCGGCTACACCTTC. This codes for CASSIVGLGSGYTF.

The V and J genes are TRBV28 and TRBJ1-5, with D possibly being TRBD1 (6 bases). The CDR3 contains 20 residues. The germline gives CDR1 MDHEN, CDR2 SYDVKM. Trimming stripped 5 bases from V and 4 bases from J, with 30 bases between. For the CDR3, the DNA is TGTGCCAGCAGTCTGACCCAACGCCACGTTACAGGGTTGGGAAATCAGCCCCAGCATTTT. Its protein product is CASSLTQRHVTGLGNQPQHF.

The V and J genes are TRBV6-2 or TRBV6-3 and TRBJ2-7, with D maybe TRBD1 (5 bases). Trimming left V 2 bases short and J 0 bases short, with 11 bases between. Germline lookup yields CDR1 MNHEY and CDR2 SVGEGT. This CDR3 contains 15 residues. The CDR3 reads CASSYGAANSYEQYF. The CDR3 nucleotides are TGTGCCAGCAGTTACGGGGCGGCCAACTCCTACGAGCAGTACTTC.

V and J are TRBV6-2 or TRBV6-3 and TRBJ2-7; 8 bases match TRBD1. Germline trimming cut 2 bases from V and 4 bases from J; bases unmatched to any gene: 7. The germline V gene encodes CDR1 MNHEY and CDR2 SVGEGT. The CDR3 has 15 amino acids. In DNA form, the CDR3 reads TGTGCCAGCAGTTACGGACAGGGCGGTTTGTACGAGCAGTACTTC. It codes for CASSYGQGGLYEQYF.

The chain recombines TRBV9 with TRBJ1-2; 8 bases line up with TRBD1. CDR1 is SGDLS and CDR2 is YYNGEE in the germline V gene. The CDR3 totals 14 residues. Trimming took 4 bases from V and 7 from J; bases not matched to a gene: 9. The CDR3 loop reads CASSPRTGRFGYTF. In nucleotides, the CDR3 is TGTGCCAGCAGCCCCCGGACAGGGAGGTTTGGCTACACCTTC.

This clone occurred many times. The chain is built from TRBV6-4 and TRBJ1-2; no firm D call. The CDR3 is made up of 16 amino acids. CDR1 MRHNA and CDR2 SNTAGT come from the germline V gene. V shed 3 bases and J shed 4 bases, with 18 bases lying between them. As DNA, the CDR3 is TGTGCCAGCAGTGATACCCCACAGCCTTTCTTCTATGGCTACACCTTC. Translated, it gives CASSDTPQPFFYGYTF.

The chain is built from TRBV11-2 and TRBJ1-1, with 8 bases that match TRBD1. This CDR3 has 11 amino acids. The V segment lost 5 bases and the J segment 11 bases; nucleotides outside the gene matches: 4. Germline-derived CDR1 and CDR2 are SGHAT and FQNNGV. The CDR3 DNA follows: TGTGCCAGCAGCCGGACAGGGCGGGCTTTCTTT. Translated: CASSRTGRAFF. The entire variable domain, with the rest obtained from reference TRBV11-2 and TRBJ1-1, is as follows: EAGVAQSPRYKIIEKRQSVAFWCNPISGHATLYWYQQILGQGPKLLIQFQNNGVVDDSQLPKDRFSAERLKGVDSTLKIQPAKLEDSAVYLCASSRTGRAFFGQGTRLTVV.

V usage is TRBV27 and J usage is TRBJ1-1, with 8 nucleotides matching TRBD1. Trimming at V came to 4 bases and at J to 7 bases, leaving 8 bases not matched to a gene. The CDR3 totals 14 residues. Germline values: CDR1 MNHEY, CDR2 SMNVEV (reference sequence). CDR3: CASSSPGTGREAFF. The CDR3, as DNA: TGTGCCAGCAGTTCGCCCGGGACAGGACGTGAAGCTTTCTTT.

The chain couples TRBV6-5 to TRBJ2-2, with D possibly being TRBD2 (5 bases). V was trimmed by 0 bases and J by 7 bases, leaving 9 bases between them. The CDR3 covers 14 residues. Germline CDR1 reads MNHEY; CDR2 reads SVGAGI. This chain's CDR3 is CASSYSGGLGELFF. In DNA, the CDR3 is TGTGCCAGCAGTTACTCGGGCGGGCTCGGGGAGCTGTTTTTT.

The chain is built from TRBV18 and TRBJ1-5; D is undetermined. Trimming removed 6 bases at V and 0 bases at J, with 12 bases between. Germline V gene data show CDR1 as KGHSH and CDR2 as LQKENI. The CDR3 sequence is 15 residues long. The CDR3 loop is CASSLDGVSNQPQHF. CDR3 in DNA: TGTGCCAGCTCGCTCGACGGGGTTAGCAATCAGCCCCAGCATTTT.